The following is a T cell receptor (beta chain) sequence with its context. Its matching antigen is unknown. This record comes from a study of T cell responses to AZD1222 COVID-19 vaccine. Data came from immunoSEQ multiplex PCR; TCRdb stores just in-frame clones and leaves some out. This table holds under 150,000 clones, 85% to 90% found once. Study-wide results and limits: A rise in Spike-specific TCR breadth and depth followed two AZD1222 doses. The donor cohort was predominantly white British with a female majority, and clonal diversity may have been underestimated.

CDR3 size: 13 residues. The V gene lost 5 bases and the J gene lost 7 bases, with 12 bases spanning the gap. Per the germline V gene, CDR1 is MNHNY and CDR2 is SVGAGI (reference sequence). This clonotype originated in an adult who received the AZD1222 COVID-19 vaccine. This chain uses TRBV6-6 with TRBJ1-5; the D gene is possibly TRBD1 (6 bases). The sample in question was peripheral blood, obtained 28 days after the second AZD1222 dose. CDR3 amino acids: CASSQDSLQPQHF. The CDR3 nucleotides are TGTGCCAGCAGTCAGGACAGTCTGCAGCCCCAGCATTTT.